Here is one T cell receptor beta chain with its context. Its antigen is undetermined. The sample comes from a study of T cells after yellow fever vaccination. General study results and limits: Some clonotypes were seen in both the CD4 and the CD8 compartments. These made up a small share and likely arose from convergent recombination.

By 5'RACE template switching, TCR cDNA was produced, with a universal primer site and UMIs added in the process. TCRdb re-called the 5' RACE reads through MiXCR, storing one row per CDR3 protein. This sample yields about 350,000 distinct CDR3 sequences, of which roughly 8.4% are seen a single time; approximately 18% belongs to the top ten. This CDR3 is built from 10 residues. Trimming stripped 8 bases from V and 1 base from J, with 2 bases between. Germline CDR1 MDHEN, CDR2 SYDVKM. V is TRBV28 and J is TRBJ1-2; D remains ambiguous. This TCR was sampled from a man aged 18 to 29 who received the YFV17D yellow fever vaccine. The source was PBMCs, collected around 45 days after the first yellow fever vaccination. The CDR3 reads CASGNYGYTF. The DNA for the CDR3 is TGTGCCAGCGGTAACTATGGCTACACCTTC.